Below, 12 T cell receptor beta chains from the same sample are listed, as sequenced in a study of T cells after yellow fever vaccination (dated by TCRdb to about 2019). Libraries were made using 5' RACE. Sequencing was performed on an Illumina HiSeq 2500. TCRdb itself trimmed the public reads at Q25 with fastp, ran MiXCR and retained productive beta chains. Identical CDR3 protein sequences are pooled into one entry, listed with their most common genes and DNA. This sample is represented by about 580,000 distinct CDR3 sequences; roughly 17% of them were singletons. Jointly, the top ten make up approximately 15% of the sample. This specimen's treatment or condition label, per the study, means: live attenuated yellow fever vaccine strain. This sample comprised PBMCs, obtained 4 to 5 days after the first yellow fever vaccination. The receptor source for this set is a man in his late teens or twenties who received the YFV17D yellow fever vaccine.

This chain links TRBV4-3 with TRBJ2-1; D is possibly TRBD2 (5 bases). Germline CDR1 and CDR2: LGHNA and YSLEER. The V and J ends lost 4 bases and 8 bases respectively, with 12 bases between them. This CDR3 is 13 amino acids long. CDR3 region: CASSRLTEDEQFF. CDR3 sequence (DNA): TGCGCCAGCAGCCGCCTGACGGAGGATGAGCAGTTCTTC.

This clonotype has more than one count but fewer than ten. The gene calls are TRBV2 and TRBJ2-2; no firm D call. The CDR3 runs to 13 residues. Germline assignment: CDR1 SNHLY and CDR2 FYNNEI. V lost 6 bases, J lost 7 bases, and 12 bases lay in between. The CDR3 reads CASRAMVDGELFF. CDR3 nucleotide sequence: TGTGCCAGCAGGGCCATGGTTGACGGGGAGCTGTTTTTT.

The chain is built from TRBV20-1 and TRBJ2-3; D possibly corresponds to TRBD2 (6 bases). This CDR3 is built from 15 residues. The V gene's germline CDR1 is DFQATT and CDR2 SNEGSKA (reference sequence). The ends were cut back, 6 bases at V and 4 bases at J, with 20 bases in the middle. The CDR3 loop reads CSAPGQRAAADTQYF. The CDR3, as DNA: TGCAGTGCCCCCGGGCAGCGGGCCGCGGCAGATACGCAGTATTTT.

With regard to this clonotype: Its ends do not fully match the called genes, so a read error is possible. The chain links TRBV18 to TRBJ1-6; D might be TRBD1 (6 bases). Germline CDR1 KGHSH, CDR2 LQKENI. This CDR3 is 15 amino acids long. CDR3 sequence: CASSPQGWERSPLHF. CDR3 sequence (DNA): TGTGCCAGCTCGCCACAGGGATGGGAACGTTCACCCCTCCACTTT. Based on the CDR3 plus reference TRBV18 and TRBJ1-6, the full variable domain is NAGVMQNPRHLVRRRGQEARLRCSPMKGHSHVYWYRQLPEEGLKFMVYLQKENIIDESGMPKERFSAEFPKEGPSILRIQQVVRGDSAAYFCASSPQGWERSPLHFGNGTRLTVT.

In DNA form, the CDR3 reads TGCGCCAGCAGCCAGAACGCCGGGACGGAGGGATGGGACAGCAATCAGCCCCAGCATTTT. Its translation is CASSQNAGTEGWDSNQPQHF. The chain carries TRBV4-1 and TRBJ1-5; D may be TRBD1 (5 bases). Germline loops: CDR1 MGHRA, CDR2 YSYEKL. This CDR3 is 20 amino acids long. V was cut by 3 bases and J by 1 base, with 25 bases left in between.

The rearrangement links TRBV11-2 to TRBJ2-1; tentative D call: TRBD1 (5 bases). Germline V gene sequence: CDR1 SGHAT, CDR2 FQNNGV. This CDR3 is 15 amino acids long. Trimming left V 3 bases short and J 2 bases short, with 11 bases between. CDR3 loop: CASSFRTNPYNEQFF. CDR3 coding DNA: TGTGCCAGCAGCTTTCGGACAAATCCCTACAATGAGCAGTTCTTC.

This chain uses TRBV7-2 with TRBJ1-1, with TRBD1 matching 9 bases. Germline V lookup: CDR1 SGHTA, CDR2 FQGNSA. The CDR3 contains 14 residues. The V segment lost 6 bases and the J segment 1 base; nucleotides outside the gene matches: 3. Here the CDR3 DNA reads TGTGCCAGCAGACAGGACAGGGGGAACACTGAAGCTTTCTTT. It codes for CASRQDRGNTEAFF.

The chain combines TRBV9 with TRBJ2-3; TRBD2 agrees at 8 bases. There are 21 residues in the CDR3. Germline V lookup: CDR1 SGDLS, CDR2 YYNGEE. With 2 bases clipped from V and 3 bases from J, the junction kept 23 bases outside the gene matches. The CDR3 region has the DNA TGTGCCAGCAGCGTCCACAGGGAGCAAATTGGCGGGGGGCCCAGGACAGATACGCAGTATTTT. This encodes CASSVHREQIGGGPRTDTQYF.

The rearrangement uses TRBV5-1 and TRBJ2-7; 7 nucleotides agree with TRBD1. This CDR3 comprises 12 residues. V lost 0 bases to trimming and J lost 9 bases; unmatched junction nucleotides: 3. Germline loops: CDR1 SGHRS, CDR2 YFSETQ. The CDR3 here is CASSLGGDRQYV. In DNA form, the CDR3 reads TGCGCCAGCAGCTTGGGTGGGGACAGGCAGTACGTC.

There are many counts of this clonotype. CDR3 amino acids: CASSPHSGPYPPYGYTF. CDR3 in DNA: TGTGCCAGCAGCCCCCATAGTGGACCGTACCCTCCCTATGGCTACACCTTC. The chain employs TRBV9 and TRBJ1-2; D not certain. The germline V gene has CDR1 SGDLS and CDR2 YYNGEE. The CDR3 extends over 17 amino acids. The germline V and J ends were trimmed by 4 bases and 4 bases, with 23 bases remaining between them.

CDR3 DNA: TGCGCCAGCAGCTCGGACAGCATTAATGAAAAACTGTTTTTT. Translated, it gives CASSSDSINEKLFF. The rearrangement links TRBV5-1 to TRBJ1-4, with D tentatively TRBD1 (6 bases). Trimming pared 3 bases from V and 4 bases from J, leaving 10 bases between. Per germline, CDR1 SGHRS and CDR2 YFSETQ. The CDR3 runs 14 residues. Looking up the rest from reference TRBV5-1 and TRBJ1-4 gives the full variable domain: KAGVTQTPRYLIKTRGQQVTLSCSPISGHRSVSWYQQTPGQGLQFLFEYFSETQRNKGNFPGRFSGRQFSNSRSEMNVSTLELGDSALYLCASSSDSINEKLFFGSGTQLSVL.

This clonotype was detected a few times. The J gene is TRBJ2-7, the V gene TRBV7-2; D gene uncertain. Trimming removed 5 bases at V and 6 bases at J, with 11 bases between. The CDR3 extends over 12 amino acids. Germline V gene data show CDR1 as SGHTA and CDR2 as FQGNSA. The CDR3 nucleotides are TGTGCCAGCAGCCCCAGCTTATTCGAGCAGTACTTC. Its protein is CASSPSLFEQYF.